This T cell receptor (beta chain) was retrieved from a study of cytomegalovirus exposure and HLA in healthy donors. The study, taken as a whole, reports: Later analysis associated a missense DCLRE1C variant with TCR beta V- and J-gene trimming. The dataset shows that most TCR sequences were rare, while some public TCRs occurred in many donors. Per a later analysis, approximately 16,000 TCR beta sequences showed association with HLA alleles at 0.05 false discovery rate.

The CDR3 runs 16 residues. Germline V gene data show CDR1 as SEHNR and CDR2 as FQNEAQ (reference sequence). The PCR was carried out with 60 Vbeta primers and 13 Jbeta primers. Sequencing used immunoSEQ multiplex PCR; TCRdb keeps in-frame clones, though not all of them. The top ten clones hold around 7% of a sample with 100,000 to 150,000 clones, around 74% of them seen once. Of note for this clone: Its antigen is still unknown. The germline gene is not matched at one end of the junction; a read error may be the cause.

At the time of sampling, donors were nominally healthy, though unrecorded immune exposures were likely. The sequenced material came from PBMCs. The chain couples TRBV7-9 to TRBJ1-2, with a possible D match to TRBD1 (5 bases). The clonotype comes from a man aged 40-49 years in good health and CMV-seropositive. The CDR3 loop is CSSSLGTAGRRSGYTF. DNA for the CDR3: TGTTCCAGCAGCTTAGGAACGGCAGGGCGTCGTTCTGGCTACACCTTC.